The 22 T cell receptor beta chains below were found in one sample sequenced in a study of blood T cell repertoires in COVID-19. Produced via immunoSEQ multiplex PCR; TCRdb's table is partial and in-frame only. The sample carries about 110,000 clones, 87% recorded once. Sequencing used peripheral blood. These receptors all come from a human donor in a cohort sampled during active COVID-19.

The chain couples TRBV3-1 (or the pseudogene TRBV3-2) to TRBJ1-1; a possible D gene is TRBD1 (6 bases). The V gene's germline CDR1 is LGHDT and CDR2 YNNKEL (reference sequence). This CDR3 comprises 14 residues. Between the trimmed V and J ends, which lost 6 bases and 7 bases, there was a span of 18 bases. The CDR3 loop reads CASRQSTGFGEAFF. In DNA form, the CDR3 reads TGTGCCAGCAGGCAAAGTACAGGGTTCGGTGAAGCTTTCTTT.

CDR3 in DNA: TGCGCCAGCAGCCACAGGGGGTCTAACACTGAAGCTTTCTTT. Protein product: CASSHRGSNTEAFF. The chain joins TRBV5-1 to TRBJ1-1; 8 bases agree with TRBD1. Germline CDR1 and CDR2: SGHRS and YFSETQ. The CDR3 consists of 14 residues. After removal of 4 bases from V and 2 bases from J, the junction contained 4 bases not matched to a gene.

The rearrangement uses TRBV5-4 and TRBJ1-1; D is uncertain. Trimming pared 1 base from V and 6 bases from J, leaving 10 bases between. The CDR3 consists of 13 residues. Germline V gene data show CDR1 as SGHNT and CDR2 as YYREEE (reference sequence). CDR3 coding DNA: TGTGCCAGCAGCTTGATAGGGAGAGCTGAAGCTTTCTTT. Translation: CASSLIGRAEAFF.

The chain recombines TRBV3-1 (or the pseudogene TRBV3-2) with TRBJ1-6; 8 bases agree with TRBD1. CDR1 and CDR2 (germline): LGHDT, YNNKEL (reference sequence). The V segment lost 4 bases and the J segment 8 bases; nucleotides outside the gene matches: 4. The CDR3 contains 14 residues. The CDR3 reads CASSPQGADSPLHF. The CDR3 DNA reads TGTGCCAGCAGCCCTCAGGGGGCGGATTCACCCCTCCACTTT.

This clone was counted a single time. The chain combines TRBV7-9 with TRBJ1-4; D gene unclear. The CDR3 sequence is 16 residues long. Trimming left V 4 bases short and J 0 bases short, with 12 bases between. Germline V gives CDR1 SEHNR, CDR2 FQNEAQ (reference sequence). The CDR3 is CASSSGPGSTNEKLFF. In nucleotides, the CDR3 is TGTGCCAGCAGCTCAGGCCCAGGCTCAACTAATGAAAAACTGTTTTTT. Variable domain in full (rest from reference TRBV7-9 and TRBJ1-4): DTGVSQNPRHKITKRGQNVTFRCDPISEHNRLYWYRQTLGQGPEFLTYFQNEAQLEKSRLLSDRFSAERPKGSFSTLEIQRTEQGDSAMYLCASSSGPGSTNEKLFFGSGTQLSVL.

This clone was observed a single time. The rearrangement links TRBV24-1 to TRBJ2-3; the D is unclear. V lost 1 base, J lost 4 bases, and 8 bases lay in between. CDR3 length: 14 amino acids. Per the germline V gene, CDR1 is KGHDR and CDR2 is SFDVKD. CDR3 nucleotides: TGTGCCACCAGTGATTTTAGCCGTGCAGATACGCAGTATTTT. The encoded protein is CATSDFSRADTQYF.

This chain uses TRBV6-1 with TRBJ2-7; D unclear. The CDR3 extends over 13 amino acids. CDR1 MNHNS and CDR2 SASEGT come from the germline V gene. V lost 2 bases and J lost 4, with 9 bases in between. The chain's CDR3 is CASSERPGYEQYF. For the CDR3, the DNA is TGTGCCAGCAGTGAACGGCCCGGGTACGAGCAGTACTTC.

This clone was seen only a few times. J is TRBJ1-2 and V is TRBV10-3, with unresolved D. The CDR3 has 14 residues. The V gene's germline CDR1 is ENHRY and CDR2 SYGVKD. Trimming left V 2 bases short and J 6 bases short, with 13 bases between. This chain's CDR3 is CAISETRDTHGYTF. The CDR3 region has the DNA TGTGCCATCAGTGAGACGAGGGATACGCATGGCTACACCTTC.

This clone appeared a few times. This chain links TRBV28 with TRBJ1-5; D remains unclear. The CDR3 is made up of 13 amino acids. Deletions cut 6 bases from V and 5 bases from J, with 11 bases between. The germline CDR1 and CDR2 sequences are MDHEN and SYDVKM. The CDR3 loop reads CASSRLMDQPQHF. In nucleotides, the CDR3 is TGTGCCAGCAGCCGCCTAATGGATCAGCCCCAGCATTTT.

This chain joins TRBV9 and TRBJ2-1; 16 nucleotides line up with TRBD2. After removal of 4 bases from V and 7 bases from J, the junction contained 14 bases not matched to a gene. This CDR3 is 19 amino acids long. Germline V gene data show CDR1 as SGDLS and CDR2 as YYNGEE. CDR3 DNA sequence: TGTGCCAGCAGCTCCCCAGAGATGGGACTAGCGGGGGGGCTAAATGAGCAGTTCTTC. This sequence encodes CASSSPEMGLAGGLNEQFF.

This chain uses TRBV20-1 with TRBJ1-6; a possible D gene is TRBD1 (6 bases). Deletions cut 3 bases from V and 7 bases from J, with 13 bases between. In germline, CDR1 is DFQATT, CDR2 SNEGSKA (reference sequence). CDR3 length: 14 amino acids. Here the CDR3 reads CSASTGFRNSPLHF. As DNA, the CDR3 is TGCAGTGCTAGTACAGGGTTTAGGAATTCACCCCTCCACTTT.

The rearrangement links TRBV5-5 to TRBJ1-3, with no clear D. The CDR3 is 16 amino acids. The germline V gene has CDR1 SGHKS and CDR2 YYEKEE (reference sequence). The V end was cut by 0 bases, the J end by 0 bases, with 10 bases between. Here the CDR3 reads CASSLATRSSGNTIYF. The CDR3 coding sequence is TGTGCCAGCAGCTTGGCAACGAGAAGCTCTGGAAACACCATATATTTT.

This clone has more than one count but fewer than ten. The V gene is TRBV30, the J gene TRBJ2-3, with D possibly matching TRBD2 (6 bases). The V end lost 0 bases, the J end lost 9 bases, and 13 bases lay between the germline ends. The CDR3 has 13 amino acids. The germline V gene encodes CDR1 GTSNPN and CDR2 SVGIG (reference sequence). The CDR3 loop reads CAWSVGGGKTQYF. The CDR3 DNA is TGTGCCTGGAGTGTGGGTGGGGGGAAGACGCAGTATTTT.

V is TRBV19 and J is TRBJ1-5; TRBD1 is a possible D gene (6 bases). The CDR3 runs 14 residues. V lost 10 bases, J lost 1 base, and 14 bases lay in between. CDR1 and CDR2 from the germline V gene are LNHDA and SQIVND (reference sequence). CDR3 sequence: CATWNRVSNQPQHF. As DNA, the CDR3 is TGTGCCACTTGGAACAGGGTGAGCAATCAGCCCCAGCATTTT.

The chain recombines TRBV5-1 with TRBJ2-7; a weak D match, TRBD2 (6 bases). This CDR3 comprises 13 residues. Trimming removed 2 bases at V and 3 bases at J, with 9 bases between. Germline CDR1 SGHRS, CDR2 YFSETQ. The CDR3 DNA reads TGCGCCAGCAGCTTTGGGGGGAACTACGAGCAGTACTTC. Amino acids: CASSFGGNYEQYF.

The chain has TRBV3-1 (or the pseudogene TRBV3-2) and TRBJ1-3; 7 bases are shared with TRBD1. CDR1 and CDR2 from the germline V gene are LGHDT and YNNKEL (reference sequence). Trimming cost V 4 bases and J 0 bases; bases outside gene matches: 6. There are 16 residues in the CDR3. This CDR3 reads CASSLPQGSSGNTIYF. CDR3 nucleotide sequence: TGTGCCAGCAGCCTCCCACAGGGGAGCTCTGGAAACACCATATATTTT.

This chain uses TRBV4-1 with TRBJ2-3, with 7 positions matching TRBD2. CDR1 is MGHRA and CDR2 is YSYEKL in the germline V gene. Trimming cost V 1 base and J 0 bases; bases outside gene matches: 4. The CDR3 length is 16 residues. The DNA for the CDR3 is TGCGCCAGCAGCCAAGCTCCGGGGGGAAGCACAGATACGCAGTATTTT. Translating it yields CASSQAPGGSTDTQYF.

This clone is deemed medium-sized (0.01 to 0.1%). Additional DNA sequences in this sample encode the identical CDR3. This rearrangement joins TRBV27 to TRBJ2-7; weak D call: TRBD2 (5 bases). Trimming pared 2 bases from V and 1 base from J, leaving 6 bases between. This CDR3 region has 13 residues. Germline CDR1 and CDR2: MNHEY and SMNVEV (reference sequence). Written as DNA, the CDR3 is TGTGCCAGCAGTTTAGAGGGTTCCTACGAGCAGTACTTC. Amino acids: CASSLEGSYEQYF.

This clone was seen a single time. The chain recombines TRBV2 with TRBJ2-5; TRBD1 is a possible D gene (8 bases). Germline assignment: CDR1 SNHLY and CDR2 FYNNEI. V lost 5 bases and J lost 4, with 14 bases in between. There are 14 residues in the CDR3. CDR3 region: CASSQQGGVETQYF. The CDR3 bases are TGTGCCAGCAGTCAACAGGGGGGGGTAGAGACCCAGTACTTC.

CDR3 sequence (DNA): TGTGCCAGCAGCGCCGGGACTAGCGCCCGTACGGAGCAGTTCTTC. This translates into CASSAGTSARTEQFF. The rearrangement uses TRBV7-2 and TRBJ2-1; 10 positions agree with TRBD2. Trimming at V came to 5 bases and at J to 10 bases, leaving 11 bases not matched to a gene. CDR1 and CDR2 (germline): SGHTA, FQGNSA. The CDR3 extends over 15 amino acids. Complete variable domain (other parts from reference TRBV7-2 and TRBJ2-1): GAGVSQSPSNKVTEKGKDVELRCDPISGHTALYWYRQSLGQGLEFLIYFQGNSAPDKSGLPSDRFSAERTGGSVSTLTIQRTQQEDSAVYLCASSAGTSARTEQFFGPGTRLTVL.

The chain has TRBV5-1 and TRBJ2-2; D might be TRBD1 (6 bases). Trimming pared 4 bases from V and 4 bases from J, leaving 17 bases between. The CDR3 is 16 amino acids. Germline lookup yields CDR1 SGHRS and CDR2 YFSETQ. The CDR3 nucleotides are TGCGCCAGCAGCCCGCGCGCGGACAGAATCACCGGGGAGCTGTTTTTT. It encodes CASSPRADRITGELFF.

The chain combines TRBV4-3 with TRBJ2-7; the match to TRBD1 covers 10 bases. The germline CDR1 and CDR2 sequences are LGHNA and YSLEER. V shed 0 bases and J 6 bases; nucleotides not matched to a gene: 5. The CDR3 runs 15 residues. This chain's CDR3 is CASSQDLGQGVEQYF. DNA for the CDR3: TGCGCCAGCAGCCAAGATTTAGGACAGGGGGTCGAGCAGTACTTC.